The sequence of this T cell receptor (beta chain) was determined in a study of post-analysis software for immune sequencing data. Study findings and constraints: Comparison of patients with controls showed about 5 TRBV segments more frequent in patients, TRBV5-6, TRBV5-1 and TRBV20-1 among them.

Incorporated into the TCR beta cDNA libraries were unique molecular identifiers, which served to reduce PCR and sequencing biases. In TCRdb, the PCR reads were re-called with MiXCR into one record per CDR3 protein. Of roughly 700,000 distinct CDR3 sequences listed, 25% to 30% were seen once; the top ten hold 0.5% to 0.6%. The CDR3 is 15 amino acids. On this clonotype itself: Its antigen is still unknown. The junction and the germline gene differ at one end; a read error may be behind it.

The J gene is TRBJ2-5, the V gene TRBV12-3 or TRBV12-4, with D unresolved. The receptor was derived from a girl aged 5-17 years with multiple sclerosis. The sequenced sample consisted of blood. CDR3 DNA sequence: TGTGACAGCAGCCGACCTGCAGGAGTCCAAGAGACCCAGTACTTC. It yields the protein CDSSRPAGVQETQYF.